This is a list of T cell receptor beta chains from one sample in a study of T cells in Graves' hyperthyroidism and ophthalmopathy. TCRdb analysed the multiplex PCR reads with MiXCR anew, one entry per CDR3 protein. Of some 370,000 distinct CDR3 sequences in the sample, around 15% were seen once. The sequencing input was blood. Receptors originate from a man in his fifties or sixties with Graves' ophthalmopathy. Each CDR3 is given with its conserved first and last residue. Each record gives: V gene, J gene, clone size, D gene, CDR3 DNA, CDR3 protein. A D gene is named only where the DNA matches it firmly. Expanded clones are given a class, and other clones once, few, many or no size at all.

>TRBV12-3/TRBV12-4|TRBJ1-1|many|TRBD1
TGTGCCAGCAGAGGACAGGGTCAAACTTTCTTT
CASRGQGQTFF
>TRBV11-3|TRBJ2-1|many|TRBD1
TGTGCCAGCAGCTCGACAGGGAGCAACAATGAGCAGTTCTTC
CASSSTGSNNEQFF
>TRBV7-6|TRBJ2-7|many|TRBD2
TGTGCCAGCAGCTTGGCTAGCGGGGGAGTCTACGAGCAGTACTTC
CASSLASGGVYEQYF
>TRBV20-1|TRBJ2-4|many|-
TGCAGTGCTAGAGTCCCCTTCAAACAAAACATTCAGTACTTC
CSARVPFKQNIQYF
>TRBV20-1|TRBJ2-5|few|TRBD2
TGCAGTGCTAGTGCCGGGGGGGAGACCCAGTACTTC
CSASAGGETQYF
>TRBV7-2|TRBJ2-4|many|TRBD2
TGTGCCAGCAGTAAATGGGGAACTAGCGGGACCAAAAACATTCAGTACTTC
CASSKWGTSGTKNIQYF
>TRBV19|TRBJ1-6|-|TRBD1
TGTGCCAGTAGTATACCCGGGACAGGGGCAAGGTCACCCCTCCACTTT
CASSIPGTGARSPLHF
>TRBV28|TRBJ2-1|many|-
TGTGCCAGCAATGGGGGAGGCCTTAGAAATGAGCAGTTCTTC
CASNGGGLRNEQFF
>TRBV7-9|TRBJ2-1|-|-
TGTGCCAGCAGCAGAGACACATCCTTTTACAATGAGCAGTTCTTC
CASSRDTSFYNEQFF
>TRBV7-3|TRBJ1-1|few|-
TGTGCCAGCAGCTTCTCAGACAACACTGAAGCTTTCTTT
CASSFSDNTEAFF
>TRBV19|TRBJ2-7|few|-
TGTGCCAGTAGTCCGGATCTAGGCTACGAGCAGTACTTC
CASSPDLGYEQYF
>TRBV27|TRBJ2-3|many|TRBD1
TGTGCCAGCAGTCCCAGGACAGGGAGCACAGATACGCAGTATTTT
CASSPRTGSTDTQYF
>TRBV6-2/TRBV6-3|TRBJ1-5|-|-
TGTGCCAGCAGTTACATGGATAGCAATCAGCCCCAGCATTTT
CASSYMDSNQPQHF
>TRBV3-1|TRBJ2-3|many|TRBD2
TGTGCCAGCACCCCAGGTGGCGGGAGACGAACAGATACGCAGTATTTT
CASTPGGGRRTDTQYF
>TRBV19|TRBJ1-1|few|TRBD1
TGTGCCAGTAGTATAGGACAGGGAGGCAGGGGCAACACTGAAGCTTTCTTT
CASSIGQGGRGNTEAFF
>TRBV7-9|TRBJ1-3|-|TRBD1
TGTGCCAGCAGAAAAGGACAGGAACGGTCTGGAAACACCATATATTTT
CASRKGQERSGNTIYF
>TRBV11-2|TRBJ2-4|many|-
TGTGCCACCTCTTTGGCCAGCATTCAGTACTTC
CATSLASIQYF
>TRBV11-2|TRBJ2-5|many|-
TGTGCCAGCAGGCGTACACAAGACCAAGAGACCCAGTACTTC
CASRRTQDQETQYF
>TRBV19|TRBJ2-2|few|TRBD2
TGTGCCAGTAGTCCTAGGGACTATCCCACCGGGGAGCTGTTTTTT
CASSPRDYPTGELFF
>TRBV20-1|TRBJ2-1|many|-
TGCAGTGTTTTTCAGCGGAGCCCCAATGAGCAGTTCTTC
CSVFQRSPNEQFF
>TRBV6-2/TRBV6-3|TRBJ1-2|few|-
TGTGCCAGCAGTGAGCCGAACGCCCGTGGGTATGGCTACACCTTC
CASSEPNARGYGYTF
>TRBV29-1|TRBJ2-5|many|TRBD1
TGCAGCGGGCTCGGGTTGGGACAGGGGGAAAATTTAGAGGAGACCCAGTACTTC
CSGLGLGQGENLEETQYF
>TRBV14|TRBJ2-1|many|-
TGTGCCAGCAGCCAAGCCCTAGCCCGTAATGAGCAGTTCTTC
CASSQALARNEQFF
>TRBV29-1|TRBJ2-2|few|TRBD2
TGCAGCGTTCAAGGGGGCAATAGCGGGAGGGACACCGGGGAGCTGTTTTTT
CSVQGGNSGRDTGELFF
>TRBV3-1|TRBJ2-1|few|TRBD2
TGTGCCAGCGGCCGTTTGGCTAGCGGGAGGGCCGGTGAGCAGTTCTTC
CASGRLASGRAGEQFF
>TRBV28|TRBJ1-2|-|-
TGTGCCAGCACCAGAGCACCGGGGGCGCGGGGCTACACCTTC
CASTRAPGARGYTF
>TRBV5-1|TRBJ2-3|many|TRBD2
TGCGCCAGCAGCTTGGTAGCGGGAGGATATTTGACAGATACGCAGTATTTT
CASSLVAGGYLTDTQYF
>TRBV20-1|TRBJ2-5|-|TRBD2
TGCAGTGCTACTTGGACTAGCGGACTCCAAGAGACCCAGTACTTC
CSATWTSGLQETQYF
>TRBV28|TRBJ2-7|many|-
TGTGCCAGCAGTTCTTCTAGTCCCTACGAGCAGTACTTC
CASSSSSPYEQYF
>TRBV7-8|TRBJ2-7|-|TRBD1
TGTGCCAGCAGCTGGGACAGGGACGAGCAGTACTTC
CASSWDRDEQYF
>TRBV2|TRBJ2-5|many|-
TGTGCCAGCAGTGATGTTAAGGGCCTGAGAGAGACCCAGTACTTC
CASSDVKGLRETQYF
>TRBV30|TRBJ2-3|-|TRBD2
TGTGCCTGGAGTGTAGATTATGGGACTAGCGCCTCAGATACGCAGTATTTT
CAWSVDYGTSASDTQYF
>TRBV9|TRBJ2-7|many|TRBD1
TGTGCCAGCAGCTTGACAGGGGGCGAGGGCGAGCAGTACTTC
CASSLTGGEGEQYF
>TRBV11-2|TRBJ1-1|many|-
TGTGCCAGCAGCTCAGGGCAGCTCACTGAAGCTTTCTTT
CASSSGQLTEAFF
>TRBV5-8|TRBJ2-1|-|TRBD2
TGTGCCAGCGCCCTAGTCCGCGGGAGTGGGGTGTTCTTC
CASALVRGSGVFF
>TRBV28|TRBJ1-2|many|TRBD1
TGTGCCAGCAGTTTACGACAGGGTGGGGGCTACACCTTC
CASSLRQGGGYTF
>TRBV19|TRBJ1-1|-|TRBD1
TGTGCCAGTAGGGACAGGGTCGAGCTGAACACTGAAGCTTTCTTT
CASRDRVELNTEAFF
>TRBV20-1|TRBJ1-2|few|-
TGCAGTGCCTCAAAGGGTGACTATGGCTACACCTTC
CSASKGDYGYTF
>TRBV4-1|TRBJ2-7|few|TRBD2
TGCGCCAGCAGCCCCCGGGCTAGCGGGAGCTACGAGCAGTACTTC
CASSPRASGSYEQYF
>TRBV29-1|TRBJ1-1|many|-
TGCAGCGCTGGCTCGGTCACTGAAGCTTTCTTT
CSAGSVTEAFF
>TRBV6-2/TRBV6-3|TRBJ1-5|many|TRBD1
TGTGCCAGCAGCCTCGGGACAGAACGGCAGCCCCAGCATTTT
CASSLGTERQPQHF
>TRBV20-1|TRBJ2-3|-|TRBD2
TGCAGTGCTGGGGGACTAGCGGGACCCAGCACAGATACGCAGTATTTT
CSAGGLAGPSTDTQYF
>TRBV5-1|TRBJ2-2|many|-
TGCGCCAGCTCCTCCCGTACTCCGAACACCGGGGAGCTGTTTTTT
CASSSRTPNTGELFF
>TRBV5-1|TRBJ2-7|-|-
TGCGCCAGCAGCTTGGACCCAGGGTCTTCATGCTACGAGCAGTACTTC
CASSLDPGSSCYEQYF
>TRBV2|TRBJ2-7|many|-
TGTGCCAGCAGTGACACCTACGAGCAGTACTTC
CASSDTYEQYF
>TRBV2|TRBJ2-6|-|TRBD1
TGTGCCAGCAGTGACCTGATTAGGGACAGGGTTAGCTCTGGGGCCAACGTCCTGACTTTC
CASSDLIRDRVSSGANVLTF
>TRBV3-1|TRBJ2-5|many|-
TGTGCCAGCAGCCAAGAGTTGGTAGCGGCCCAAGAGACCCAGTACTTC
CASSQELVAAQETQYF
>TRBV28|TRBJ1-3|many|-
TGTGCCAGCAGTGGGCAGTTACGCTCTGGAAACACCATATATTTT
CASSGQLRSGNTIYF
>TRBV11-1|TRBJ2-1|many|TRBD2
TGTGCCAGCAGCCCGCGAACTAGCGGTTTCGGCAATGAGCAGTTCTTC
CASSPRTSGFGNEQFF
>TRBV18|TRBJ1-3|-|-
TGTGCCAGCTCACAGAAGAGCTCTGGAAACACCATATATTTT
CASSQKSSGNTIYF
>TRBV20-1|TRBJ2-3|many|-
TGCAGTGCTTACTCCACACGGACAGATACGCAGTATTTT
CSAYSTRTDTQYF
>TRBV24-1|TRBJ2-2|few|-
TGTGCCACCAGTGATTGGACAGGCTTTAGCGGGAAGGCGAACACCGGGGAGCTGTTTTTT
CATSDWTGFSGKANTGELFF
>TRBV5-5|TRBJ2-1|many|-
TGTGCCAGCAGCTCACGGGGAGGCTCCTACAATGAGCAGTTCTTC
CASSSRGGSYNEQFF